The rows below give T cell receptor beta chains drawn from one sample of a study of vaccination effects on CD4 cells after COVID-19. Antigen specificity for these receptors is unknown. Sequencing was performed with immunoSEQ multiplex PCR; in TCRdb, only in-frame clones are kept and a portion is missing. The sample lists roughly 56,000 clones; around four fifths were seen once. This material consisted of CD4+ T cells from PBMCs cultured with HCoV-229E spike peptides, taken after COVID-19 vaccination. Receptors originate from a human donor who received a COVID-19 vaccine. Each CDR3 is given with its conserved first and last residue. Each record gives: D gene, J gene, V gene, CDR3 protein. A D gene is named only where the DNA matches it firmly.

d_gene: .; j_gene: TRBJ1-1; v_gene: TRBV7-8; CDR3aa: CASSLDWYTEAFF
d_gene: .; j_gene: TRBJ1-6; v_gene: TRBV30; CDR3aa: CAWSVEGYSSPLHF
d_gene: TRBD2; j_gene: TRBJ2-4; v_gene: TRBV28; CDR3aa: CASGTSWRAKNIQYF
d_gene: .; j_gene: TRBJ2-5; v_gene: TRBV2; CDR3aa: CASSGQQETQYF
d_gene: .; j_gene: TRBJ2-5; v_gene: TRBV2; CDR3aa: CASVRDGQETQYF
d_gene: .; j_gene: TRBJ1-3; v_gene: TRBV5-1; CDR3aa: CASSLGVAGNTIYF
d_gene: .; j_gene: TRBJ1-1; v_gene: TRBV19; CDR3aa: CASSIERAGTEAFF
d_gene: TRBD2; j_gene: TRBJ2-3; v_gene: TRBV6-1; CDR3aa: CASSEPSGGTSTDTQYF
d_gene: .; j_gene: TRBJ1-6; v_gene: TRBV5-6; CDR3aa: CASSSLKDGDSPLHF
d_gene: TRBD1; j_gene: TRBJ1-1; v_gene: TRBV6-5; CDR3aa: CASTGDSTEAFF
d_gene: TRBD2; j_gene: TRBJ2-5; v_gene: TRBV4-3; CDR3aa: CASSQDRTSGAIQETQYF
d_gene: .; j_gene: TRBJ2-3; v_gene: TRBV5-4; CDR3aa: CASSLGGPGSDTQYF
d_gene: .; j_gene: TRBJ2-5; v_gene: TRBV7-8; CDR3aa: CASRVGGRETQYF
d_gene: .; j_gene: TRBJ2-2; v_gene: TRBV4-2; CDR3aa: CASRVTTDTGELFF
d_gene: .; j_gene: TRBJ2-4; v_gene: TRBV7-8; CDR3aa: CASSLRLGPQIQYF
d_gene: .; j_gene: TRBJ2-5; v_gene: TRBV5-4; CDR3aa: CASSFAGGETQYF
d_gene: .; j_gene: TRBJ2-3; v_gene: TRBV6-2/TRBV6-3; CDR3aa: CASSYAGVTTDTQYF
d_gene: .; j_gene: TRBJ1-2; v_gene: TRBV6-5; CDR3aa: CASRRASNYGYTF
d_gene: .; j_gene: TRBJ1-5; v_gene: TRBV5-1; CDR3aa: CASSLDSLGQPQHF
d_gene: .; j_gene: TRBJ1-2; v_gene: TRBV6-4; CDR3aa: CASSAETGNYGYTF
d_gene: TRBD2; j_gene: TRBJ2-2; v_gene: TRBV7-8; CDR3aa: CASSLVRRGLGTGELFF
d_gene: .; j_gene: TRBJ1-3; v_gene: TRBV5-1; CDR3aa: CASSLVTIYF
d_gene: .; j_gene: TRBJ2-3; v_gene: TRBV4-1; CDR3aa: CASSQRHPSLTDTQYF
d_gene: .; j_gene: TRBJ1-1; v_gene: TRBV9; CDR3aa: CASSVAPNTEAFF
d_gene: .; j_gene: TRBJ1-2; v_gene: TRBV19; CDR3aa: CASTYGPSNYGYTF
d_gene: .; j_gene: TRBJ1-3; v_gene: TRBV24-1; CDR3aa: CATSRTSGGARGNTIYF
d_gene: .; j_gene: TRBJ2-1; v_gene: TRBV7-9; CDR3aa: CASSLASGGNEQFF
d_gene: .; j_gene: TRBJ2-1; v_gene: TRBV7-8; CDR3aa: CASSLVGGPSYNEQFF
d_gene: .; j_gene: TRBJ1-3; v_gene: TRBV6-6; CDR3aa: CASRPLGGSGNTIYF
d_gene: .; j_gene: TRBJ1-5; v_gene: TRBV12-3/TRBV12-4; CDR3aa: CASSPGQQPQHF
d_gene: .; j_gene: TRBJ1-2; v_gene: TRBV4-2; CDR3aa: CASSRGFDGPDTSYGYTF
d_gene: TRBD1; j_gene: TRBJ1-4; v_gene: TRBV5-1; CDR3aa: CASSLGSGGRSNEKLFF
d_gene: .; j_gene: TRBJ2-3; v_gene: TRBV28; CDR3aa: CASSFSGRGYTQYF
d_gene: TRBD1; j_gene: TRBJ2-2; v_gene: TRBV18; CDR3aa: CASWDGTGVTGELFF
d_gene: .; j_gene: TRBJ2-2; v_gene: TRBV7-3; CDR3aa: CASSLDAVGVWTGELFF
d_gene: TRBD1; j_gene: TRBJ2-2; v_gene: TRBV9; CDR3aa: CASSGTTGLTNTGELFF
d_gene: .; j_gene: TRBJ1-2; v_gene: TRBV5-6; CDR3aa: CASSLVGFPTSGYTF
d_gene: .; j_gene: TRBJ2-5; v_gene: TRBV30; CDR3aa: CAWRDPAGVGTQYF
d_gene: TRBD1; j_gene: TRBJ1-1; v_gene: TRBV19; CDR3aa: CASSGRRTGQNRLGAEAFF
d_gene: .; j_gene: TRBJ2-3; v_gene: TRBV7-2; CDR3aa: CASSTISTGQRGDTQYF
d_gene: .; j_gene: TRBJ2-1; v_gene: TRBV5-1; CDR3aa: CASSPEQSEQFF
d_gene: .; j_gene: TRBJ1-5; v_gene: TRBV27; CDR3aa: CASGAKGGNQPQHF
d_gene: TRBD2; j_gene: TRBJ2-1; v_gene: TRBV7-7; CDR3aa: CASSLNSGGFNEQFF